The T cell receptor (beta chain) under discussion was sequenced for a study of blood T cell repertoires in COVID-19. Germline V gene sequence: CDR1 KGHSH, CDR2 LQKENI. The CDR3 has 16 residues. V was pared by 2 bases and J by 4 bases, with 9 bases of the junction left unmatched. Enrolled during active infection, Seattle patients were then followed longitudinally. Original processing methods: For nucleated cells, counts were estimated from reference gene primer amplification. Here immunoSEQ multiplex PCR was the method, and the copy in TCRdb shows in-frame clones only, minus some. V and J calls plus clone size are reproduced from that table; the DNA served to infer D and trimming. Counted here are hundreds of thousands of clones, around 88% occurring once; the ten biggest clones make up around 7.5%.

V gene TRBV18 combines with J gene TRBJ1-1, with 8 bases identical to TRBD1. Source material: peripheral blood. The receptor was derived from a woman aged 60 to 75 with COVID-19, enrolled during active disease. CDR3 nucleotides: TGTGCCAGCTCACCATTGACAGGGGTAAGCCCCACTGAAGCTTTCTTT. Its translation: CASSPLTGVSPTEAFF.